This T cell receptor (beta chain) appears in the sequencing data of a study of vaccination and CD4 T cells after COVID-19. Sequenced with the Oncomine TCR Beta short-read assay was DNA taken from cultured CD4+ T cells. TCRdb re-analysed the PCR reads in MiXCR, keeping a single row per CDR3 protein. The sample yields 6,000 to 8,500 distinct CDR3 sequences, approximately 74% seen once. The CDR3 spans 15 residues. The germline CDR1 and CDR2 sequences are WNHNN and SYGVQD (reference sequence). Unmatched junction bases numbered 11, after V lost 2 bases and J lost 7 bases. The treatment was: approximately nine-day PBMC culture with coronavirus spike peptide pools or control peptides (ViraFEST assay). Points on this clonotype: Antigen specificity is unknown. This may stem from a read error, because a much larger clone lies one nucleotide away.

The TCR originated in a human donor who had recovered from COVID-19. The specimen sequenced was CD4+ T cells from blood, cultured in vitro. This rearrangement joins TRBV10-1 to TRBJ2-7, with 7 bases fitting TRBD2. DNA of the CDR3: TGCGCCAGCAGTGAGAAGGCTAGCGGTTACAATGAGCAGTACTTC. Amino acids: CASSEKASGYNEQYF.